Reported below is one TCR beta chain. The antigen is not known. The length of the CDR3 is 15 residues. Germline values: CDR1 SGHTA, CDR2 FQGNSA. Trimming removed 1 base at V and 4 bases at J, with 11 bases between. The sample is drawn from a study of T cell clones after liver transplantation. Study details: Until 12-24 months post-transplant, subjects got standard immunosuppression and no induction. Whole-study results and caveats: A larger donor-reactive than third-party decline suggested partial antigen-specific deletion.

The assay was immunoSEQ multiplex PCR, and TCRdb's table has in-frame clones only and misses some. The repertoire has 70,000 to 80,000 clones, more than 75% of them found once; the top ten carry 2% to 3%. The specimen comprised CD4+ T cells from blood, sampled before liver transplant. This receptor was obtained from a human donor who received a liver transplant. J is TRBJ2-1 and V is TRBV7-2; D not resolved. The CDR3 region has the DNA TGTGCCAGCAGCTTAGACTATGGGCCTTACAATGAGCAGTTCTTC. Translating gives CASSLDYGPYNEQFF.